The T cell receptor (beta chain) under discussion was sequenced for a study of blood T cells in healthy people across ages. Whole-study results and caveats: Percentage of naive T cells showed a strong correlation with TCR beta diversity. The study found more naive CD4+ cells and higher diversity in long-lived than aged donors. Any changes in expanded clonotypes were possibly confounded, as donor CMV status remained unknown.

V lost 7 bases, J lost 6 bases, and 8 bases stayed unmatched. The CDR3 sequence is 14 residues long. In germline, CDR1 is SNHLY, CDR2 FYNNEI. A note on this clonotype: The antigen remains undetermined.

A sample-barcoded 5' primer and a J-beta primer mix were used in a second PCR of roughly 7 to 11 cycles. MiXCR, run by TCRdb on the 5' RACE reads, gives a single entry per CDR3 protein. The repertoire consists of fewer than 1.5 million distinct CDR3 sequences, with 42% occurring once and the leading ten covering around 8%. The rearrangement uses TRBV2 and TRBJ2-1, with 8 positions matching TRBD2. This TCR came from a woman under 30 in good health. The sequenced sample was blood. The CDR3 here is CASNSAGVFNEQFF. The CDR3 DNA sequence: TGTGCCAGCAACTCAGCGGGAGTGTTCAATGAGCAGTTCTTC.